This is a list of T cell receptor beta chains from one sample in a study of cytomegalovirus exposure and HLA in healthy donors. Generated by immunoSEQ multiplex PCR, the TCRdb table keeps only in-frame clones and is missing some. The sample holds over 60,000 clones, 70% to 75% seen once. Source material: PBMCs. All receptors come from a woman aged 30 to 39 in good health and CMV-seronegative. Both conserved end residues are part of each CDR3. D genes are given only for firm matches. The listing skips clone size in some rows; elsewhere it reads once, few, many or a size class.

CDR3nt | CDR3aa | len | j_gene | d_gene | abundance | v_gene
TGTGCCAGCAGCCTCCGACTAGCGGGAGAATCCGGGGAGCTGTTTTTT | CASSLRLAGESGELFF | 16 | TRBJ2-2 | TRBD2 | - | TRBV7-6
TGTGCCTGGAGCCCGGGACAGGGGTTGGAGACCCAGTACTTC | CAWSPGQGLETQYF | 14 | TRBJ2-5 | TRBD1 | - | TRBV30
TGCGCCAGCAGCAAGGAGGAGACCCAGTACTTC | CASSKEETQYF | 11 | TRBJ2-5 | - | - | TRBV5-1
TGTGCCAGCAGTTTCACTTCCAATGAGCAGTTCTTC | CASSFTSNEQFF | 12 | TRBJ2-1 | - | - | TRBV27
TGCGCCAGCAGCGGCCGAGGGGCTAGCGGAGGGGGGAGAGAGACCCAGTACTTC | CASSGRGASGGGRETQYF | 18 | TRBJ2-5 | - | few | TRBV5-1
TGCAGCGTTTCTAGGACAGGGTCGAGCGGGGAGCTGTTTTTT | CSVSRTGSSGELFF | 14 | TRBJ2-2 | TRBD1 | - | TRBV29-1
TGTGCCAGCAGTTACCGCTTTGGGAGTTCCGGTACGCAGTATTTT | CASSYRFGSSGTQYF | 15 | TRBJ2-3 | - | - | TRBV6-5
TGTGCCAGCAGCCCCCGTGGGACAGGGGGCGCGGAGACCCAGTACTTC | CASSPRGTGGAETQYF | 16 | TRBJ2-5 | TRBD1 | - | TRBV14
TGTGCCAGCAGTTTGAGGTACAATGAGCAGTTCTTC | CASSLRYNEQFF | 12 | TRBJ2-1 | - | - | TRBV28
TGTGCCACTCAAAGTACAGGGGAATACTATGGCTACACCTTC | CATQSTGEYYGYTF | 14 | TRBJ1-2 | TRBD1 | - | TRBV27
TGTGCCTGGAGTACCAGGTGGGATGAAAAACTGTTTTTT | CAWSTRWDEKLFF | 13 | TRBJ1-4 | - | few | TRBV30
TGCGCCAGCAGCCAAGGGGTAGCGTCGGAAAAACTGTTTTTT | CASSQGVASEKLFF | 14 | TRBJ1-4 | - | - | TRBV4-1
TGTGCCAGCAGTCAAACAGGGTTGAATGGCTACACCTTC | CASSQTGLNGYTF | 13 | TRBJ1-2 | - | - | TRBV27
TGCGCCAGCACCATGGGACAGGGCTGGGGCTACACCTTC | CASTMGQGWGYTF | 13 | TRBJ1-2 | TRBD1 | - | TRBV5-1
TGTGCCAGCAGCCCCACGGAGTACCAAGAGACCCAGTACTTC | CASSPTEYQETQYF | 14 | TRBJ2-5 | - | - | TRBV14
TGTGCCAGCAGCTTATCGCGTAATAACACTGAAGCTTTCTTT | CASSLSRNNTEAFF | 14 | TRBJ1-1 | - | few | TRBV7-9
TGTGCCAGCAGCCAAGATCGCAGGTCTATCGGAGGCTACACCTTC | CASSQDRRSIGGYTF | 15 | TRBJ1-2 | - | - | TRBV14
TGTGCCGGTTCGACCAGTCCGGGGGGTGACGAGCAGTACTTC | CAGSTSPGGDEQYF | 14 | TRBJ2-7 | TRBD2 | few | TRBV10-3
TGTGCCGGCAGCCCTGCCAGGGCAGGGATTACTGAAGCTTTCTTT | CAGSPARAGITEAFF | 15 | TRBJ1-1 | - | once | TRBV11-2
TGTGCCAGCAGTTTTGCGACAGGTGTTGGCAATGAGCAGTTCTTC | CASSFATGVGNEQFF | 15 | TRBJ2-1 | - | - | TRBV28
TGTGCCAGCAGCCCGGACAGGGGGCAGAACACTGAAGCTTTCTTT | CASSPDRGQNTEAFF | 15 | TRBJ1-1 | TRBD1 | large | TRBV6-6
TGTGCCAGCAGCGGTAGCGGGAGGGTCGACAATGAGCAGTTCTTC | CASSGSGRVDNEQFF | 15 | TRBJ2-1 | TRBD2 | few | TRBV7-8
TGTGCCAGCAGCTTGGCGGCCGGCGGGAGGTCCTCTGGGGCCAACGTCCTGACTTTC | CASSLAAGGRSSGANVLTF | 19 | TRBJ2-6 | TRBD2 | - | TRBV7-2